This TCR beta chain was recorded in a study of shared clonotypes between healthy human individuals. On the study more broadly: Researchers assigned three CD4 naive, three CD4 memory, two CD8 naive and one CD8 memory plate to each donor. Findings and limits, study-wide: Sorted-subset samples were not fully sequenced, rarefaction indicated.

The CDR3 runs to 17 residues. Germline loops: CDR1 MNHNS, CDR2 SASEGT. The V gene end was trimmed by 5 bases and the J gene end by 3 bases; junction bases not matched to a gene: 7. Assay: immunoSEQ multiplex PCR; the TCRdb copy retains only in-frame clones and omits some. This sample has 2,500,000 or so clones; around 92% occur once, and the top ten carry roughly 0.34%. As regards this clone: Its antigen is not identified.

The chain joins TRBV6-1 to TRBJ2-3, with 14 bases that match TRBD2. The sample comprised naive CD4+ T cells from PBMCs. As for subset: CD45RA+ positively selected. This TCR was recovered from a man younger than 30 in good health. Some clones in this sample may be carry-over from other donors' samples. The chain's CDR3 is CASSQGLAGGVTDTQYF. The CDR3 nucleotides are TGTGCCAGCAGTCAAGGACTAGCGGGAGGAGTGACAGATACGCAGTATTTT.